What follows describes a single TCR beta chain. Antigen: not known. V lost 4 bases to trimming and J lost 6 bases, with 13 bases between them. The germline CDR1 and CDR2 sequences are SGHVS and FQNEAQ. The CDR3 length is 15 residues. Total RNA extracted from each sample amounted to at least 5.5 micrograms. A second roughly 7 to 11 cycle PCR used barcoded and J-beta primers. All samples yielded 3 million or more CDR3-containing paired-end reads. MiXCR was run by TCRdb on the 5' RACE reads, yielding one entry per CDR3 protein. The sample consists of roughly 730,000 distinct CDR3 sequences, just over 55% of them appearing once. These data originate in a study of blood T cells in healthy people across ages. Looking at the study overall: The capture of about one barcoded beta molecule per two T cells was achieved by template switching.

Findings and caveats of the study: Older age went with lower TCR beta diversity per million T cells, in a roughly linear way.

V usage is TRBV7-8 and J usage is TRBJ1-6, with unresolved D. The receptor was derived from a man aged 40-49 years in good health. The sample consisted of blood. The CDR3 sequence: CASSSRRLINSPLHF. CDR3 sequence (DNA): TGTGCCAGCAGCTCCCGCCGACTGATTAATTCACCCCTCCACTTT.